Sequencing of this TCR beta chain was carried out in a study of beta chain features in type 1 diabetes. Turning to the study itself: The study found patients and healthy donors alike in age, gender and cell yields.

CD45RO/CCR7/CD25/CD127/CD95/CD27 staining was used to isolate CD4+ naive, central memory, regulatory and stem cell-like memory cells by sorting. Since all of the isolated RNA was reverse transcribed, expressed TCRB transcripts were what got sequenced. TCRdb keeps only in-frame clones here, not all; method: immunoSEQ multiplex PCR. The data show around 330,000 clones, 9.5% to 12% seen once. The sequenced material came from naive CD4+ T cells from blood. The receptor's source is a woman in her twenties or thirties in good health.

The CDR3 loop reads CASSSPSPGNTIYF. The CDR3 DNA follows: TGTGCCAGCAGTTCCCCGTCCCCTGGAAACACCATATATTTT. The gene calls are TRBV28 and TRBJ1-3, with D unclear. CDR1 MDHEN and CDR2 SYDVKM come from the germline V gene. The V and J ends lost 4 bases and 2 bases respectively, with 9 bases between them. The CDR3 is made up of 14 amino acids.